The source of this T cell receptor beta chain is a study of early T cells in non-severe SARS-CoV-2 infection. On the study more broadly: Sequenced material consisted of bulk RNA (from unsorted whole blood), and chains were unpaired.

CDR3 length: 15 amino acids. From germline, CDR1 is MNHEY and CDR2 SVGAGI. Unmatched junction bases numbered 12, after V lost 8 bases and J lost 5 bases. The protocol attached unique molecular identifiers to individual cDNA molecules. One entry per CDR3 protein, called by TCRdb with MiXCR from the 5' RACE reads. The sample has over 90,000 distinct CDR3 sequences; around 12% are singletons. Study observations and caveats: Matching with VDJdb favored anti-spike CD8 responses (missing private and CD4 specificities).

This clonotype was recorded a few times. Its antigen is still unknown. The sequenced sample consisted of whole blood. The clonotype comes from an adult who was a healthcare worker with PCR-confirmed SARS-CoV-2 infection or an uninfected control (not recorded which). The rearrangement links TRBV6-5 to TRBJ2-1, with 7 nucleotides matching TRBD2. CDR3 sequence (DNA): TGTGCCAGCCGGGGAGGGCCCACCAAAAACAATGAGCAGTTCTTC. This codes for CASRGGPTKNNEQFF.